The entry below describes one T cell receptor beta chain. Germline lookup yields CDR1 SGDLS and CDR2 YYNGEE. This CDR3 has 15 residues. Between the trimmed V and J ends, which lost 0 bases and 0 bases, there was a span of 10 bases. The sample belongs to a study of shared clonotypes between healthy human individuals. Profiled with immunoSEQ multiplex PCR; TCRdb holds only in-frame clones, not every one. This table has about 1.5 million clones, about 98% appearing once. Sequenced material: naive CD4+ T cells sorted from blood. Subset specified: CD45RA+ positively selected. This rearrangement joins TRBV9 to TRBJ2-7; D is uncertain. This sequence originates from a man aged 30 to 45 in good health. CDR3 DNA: TGTGCCAGCAGCGTAGAGGACGGGTCCTCCTACGAGCAGTACTTC. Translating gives CASSVEDGSSYEQYF.